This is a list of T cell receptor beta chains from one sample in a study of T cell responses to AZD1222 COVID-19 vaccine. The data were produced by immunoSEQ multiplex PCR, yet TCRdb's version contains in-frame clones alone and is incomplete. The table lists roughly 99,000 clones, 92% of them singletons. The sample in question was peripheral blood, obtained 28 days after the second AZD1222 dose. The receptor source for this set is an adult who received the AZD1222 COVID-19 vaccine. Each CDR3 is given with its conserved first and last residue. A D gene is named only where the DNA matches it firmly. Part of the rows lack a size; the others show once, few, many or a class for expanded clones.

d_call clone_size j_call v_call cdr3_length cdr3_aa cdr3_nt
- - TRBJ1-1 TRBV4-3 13 CASQAGADTEAFF TGCGCCAGTCAAGCGGGTGCCGACACTGAAGCTTTCTTT
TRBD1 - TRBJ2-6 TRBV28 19 CASSTIYGTADSGANVLTF TGTGCCAGCAGTACCATTTACGGGACAGCCGACTCTGGGGCCAACGTCCTGACTTTC
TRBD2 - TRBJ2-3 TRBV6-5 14 CASSTGTNTDTQYF TGTGCCAGCAGTACCGGGACTAACACAGATACGCAGTATTTT
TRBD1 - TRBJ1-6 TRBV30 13 CAWQGAQNSPLHF TGTGCCTGGCAGGGGGCGCAAAATTCACCCCTCCACTTT
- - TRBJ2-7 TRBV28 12 CASSLRGFEQYF TGTGCCAGCAGCCTCCGGGGTTTCGAGCAGTACTTC
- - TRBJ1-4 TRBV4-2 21 CASSQPLPSPGYIGESEKLFF TGTGCCAGCAGCCAACCTCTCCCGTCACCAGGGTACATCGGGGAGAGTGAAAAACTGTTTTTT
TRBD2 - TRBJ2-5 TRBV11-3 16 CASSLRGLAGGETQYF TGTGCCAGCAGCTTACGAGGACTAGCGGGAGGAGAGACCCAGTACTTC
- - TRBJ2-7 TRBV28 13 CASRPGPSYEQYF TGTGCCAGCAGGCCGGGACCCTCCTACGAGCAGTACTTC
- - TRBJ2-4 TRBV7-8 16 CASSLGRGIAKNIQYF TGTGCCAGCAGCTTAGGCAGGGGTATAGCCAAAAACATTCAGTACTTC
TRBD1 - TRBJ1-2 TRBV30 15 CAWRDDRDASGGYTF TGTGCCTGGAGGGATGACAGGGACGCCTCGGGAGGCTACACCTTC
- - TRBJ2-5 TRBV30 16 CAWSVLARGLQETQYF TGTGCCTGGAGTGTACTGGCGCGGGGGCTCCAAGAGACCCAGTACTTC
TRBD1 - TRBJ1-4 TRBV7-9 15 CASSPQGAGGEKLFF TGTGCCAGCAGCCCTCAGGGGGCGGGAGGTGAAAAACTGTTTTTT
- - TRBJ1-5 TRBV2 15 CASSGDGYSNQPQHF TGTGCCAGCAGCGGGGACGGTTATAGCAATCAGCCCCAGCATTTT
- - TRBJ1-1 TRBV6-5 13 CASSRGVDTEAFF TGTGCCAGCAGTAGGGGGGTAGATACTGAAGCTTTCTTT
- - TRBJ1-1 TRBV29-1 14 CSVVQVNMNTEAFF TGCAGCGTTGTACAGGTCAACATGAACACTGAAGCTTTCTTT
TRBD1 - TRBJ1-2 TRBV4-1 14 CASSQTDRGYGYTF TGCGCCAGCAGCCAGACGGACAGGGGCTATGGCTACACCTTC
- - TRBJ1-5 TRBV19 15 CASRIPSGQGQPQHF TGTGCCAGTAGGATTCCTTCGGGTCAGGGACAGCCCCAGCATTTT
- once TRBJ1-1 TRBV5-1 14 CASSPSTENTEAFF TGCGCCAGCAGCCCATCGACAGAGAACACTGAAGCTTTCTTT
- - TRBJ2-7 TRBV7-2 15 CASSFQHRVSYEQYF TGTGCCAGCAGTTTCCAGCACAGGGTATCCTACGAGCAGTACTTC
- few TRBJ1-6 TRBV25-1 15 CASSSQGHQNSPLHF TGTGCCAGCAGTTCCCAGGGACATCAAAATTCACCCCTCCACTTT
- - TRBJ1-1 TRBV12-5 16 CASGLVYGGGNTEAFF TGTGCTAGTGGTTTGGTATATGGGGGCGGAAACACTGAAGCTTTCTTT